This entry lists 28 T cell receptor beta chains sequenced from one sample in a study of beta chain features in type 1 diabetes. The entirety of the isolated RNA underwent reverse transcription, so expressed TCRB transcripts were sequenced. Some clones are missing from TCRdb's copy, which holds only in-frame ones; the method was immunoSEQ multiplex PCR. Of hundreds of thousands of clones in the sample, about 16% were seen once. Sequencing was carried out using naive CD4+ T cells from blood. Receptor source: a man between 18 and 29 years old in good health.

The J gene is TRBJ2-7, the V gene TRBV5-1; TRBD2 aligns across 12 bases. J gave up 0 bases and V 4 bases, and 11 bases lay outside the gene matches. The V gene's germline CDR1 is SGHRS and CDR2 YFSETQ. The CDR3 has 18 residues. The CDR3 region is CASSLPGTSGSPSYEQYF. In nucleotides, the CDR3 is TGCGCCAGCAGCCTGCCGGGGACTAGCGGGTCCCCCTCCTACGAGCAGTACTTC.

This clone occurred a few times. J is TRBJ2-3 and V is TRBV19, with 11 bases identical to TRBD2. J lost 0 bases, V lost 6 bases, and 5 bases had no gene match. This CDR3 contains 16 residues. Germline values: CDR1 LNHDA, CDR2 SQIVND (reference sequence). The CDR3 DNA reads as TGTGCCAGTAGGCCTAGCGGGAGGCCTAGCACAGATACGCAGTATTTT. Translating gives CASRPSGRPSTDTQYF.

This clone was observed a handful of times. The same CDR3 arises from other DNA sequences in this sample as well. CDR3 bases: TGCGCCAGCAGCTTGGGGACAGGGTATCAAGAGACCCAGTACTTC. It is translated as CASSLGTGYQETQYF. The chain combines TRBV5-1 with TRBJ2-5; TRBD1 agrees at 8 bases. Germline assignment: CDR1 SGHRS and CDR2 YFSETQ. The V segment lost 0 bases and the J segment 2 bases; nucleotides outside the gene matches: 3. The CDR3 covers 15 residues.

This clone was recorded a few times. This chain joins TRBV7-8 and TRBJ2-7, with D maybe TRBD2 (7 bases). Trimming left V 5 bases short and J 2 bases short, with 25 bases between. This CDR3 comprises 18 residues. Germline V lookup: CDR1 SGHVS, CDR2 FQNEAQ. CDR3 region: CASSRDGQSGTGAYEQYF. CDR3 in DNA: TGTGCCAGCAGCCGGGACGGACAGAGCGGGACGGGCGCCTACGAGCAGTACTTC.

The chain joins TRBV15 to TRBJ2-5; TRBD1 is a possible D gene (6 bases). Germline V gives CDR1 LNHNV, CDR2 YYDKDF (reference sequence). V was clipped by 0 bases and J by 2 bases, with 13 bases between them. The CDR3 runs 16 residues. CDR3 loop: CATSRELIRGQETQYF. CDR3 coding DNA: TGTGCCACCAGCAGAGAACTGATCAGGGGTCAAGAGACCCAGTACTTC.

This clone was found a few times. CDR3 sequence (DNA): TGTGCCAGCAGCCCCACCGTCTTTCTAGCGGGAGGGCCTTACAATGAGCAGTTCTTC. Translation: CASSPTVFLAGGPYNEQFF. V is TRBV7-9 and J is TRBJ2-1; TRBD2 matches 12 bases. The CDR3 contains 19 residues. In germline, CDR1 is SEHNR, CDR2 FQNEAQ (reference sequence). The ends lost 5 bases at V and 4 bases at J; junction bases unmatched: 15. Combining the CDR3 with reference TRBV7-9 and TRBJ2-1 gives the whole variable domain DTGVSQNPRHKITKRGQNVTFRCDPISEHNRLYWYRQTLGQGPEFLTYFQNEAQLEKSRLLSDRFSAERPKGSFSTLEIQRTEQGDSAMYLCASSPTVFLAGGPYNEQFFGPGTRLTVL.

This chain uses TRBV25-1 with TRBJ2-1; 9 bases match TRBD1. This CDR3 has 16 amino acids. CDR1 is MGHDK and CDR2 is SYGVNS in the germline V gene. The junction had 5 bases not matched to a gene; V was cut back by 1 base and J by 4 bases. The CDR3 loop reads CASSELGQGLYNEQFF. CDR3 in DNA: TGTGCCAGCAGTGAATTGGGACAGGGACTTTACAATGAGCAGTTCTTC.

The chain joins TRBV7-2 to TRBJ1-3, with 8 bases lining up with TRBD1. The CDR3 totals 16 residues. The germline V gene has CDR1 SGHTA and CDR2 FQGNSA. Trimming at V came to 3 bases and at J to 0 bases, leaving 4 bases not matched to a gene. CDR3 in DNA: TGTGCCAGCAGCTTGGGGGACAGGATCTCTGGAAACACCATATATTTT. Encoded protein: CASSLGDRISGNTIYF.

This clone was counted only a few times. The chain employs TRBV7-2 and TRBJ2-7, with 14 bases aligning to TRBD2. Trimming took 6 bases from V and 2 from J; bases not matched to a gene: 3. The CDR3 consists of 15 residues. Germline assignment: CDR1 SGHTA and CDR2 FQGNSA. The CDR3 nucleotides are TGTGCCAGCAGACGGACTAGCGGGGGGCCCTACGAGCAGTACTTC. Translated, it gives CASRRTSGGPYEQYF.

This clone was counted a few times. V usage is TRBV5-1 and J usage is TRBJ2-1, with 7 nucleotides matching TRBD1. Germline lookup yields CDR1 SGHRS and CDR2 YFSETQ. The CDR3 spans 17 residues. The trim removed 5 bases at V and 0 bases at J, leaving 11 bases unmatched. The CDR3 DNA sequence: TGCGCCAGCAGTCTGACAGGGACCTCTCGCTCCTACAATGAGCAGTTCTTC. This codes for CASSLTGTSRSYNEQFF.

Only a few counts were recorded for this clone. The rearrangement joins TRBV19 to TRBJ2-5; D may be TRBD1 (7 bases). The CDR3 length is 15 residues. Trimming cost V 6 bases and J 4 bases, with 18 bases left between them. Germline-derived CDR1 and CDR2 are LNHDA and SQIVND (reference sequence). As DNA, the CDR3 is TGTGCCAGTAGCGTCACAGGGGCGGGACGAGAGACCCAGTACTTC. Amino acid sequence: CASSVTGAGRETQYF.

This CDR3 reads CASSYSRVGEQYF. The DNA for the CDR3 is TGTGCCAGCAGTTACTCGAGGGTTGGCGAGCAGTACTTC. This sequence joins TRBV6-6 and TRBJ2-7; D might be TRBD2 (5 bases). Trimming removed 0 bases at V and 6 bases at J, with 9 bases between. The CDR3 runs 13 residues. Germline V lookup: CDR1 MNHNY, CDR2 SVGAGI (reference sequence).

In this sample, this clone turned up a few times. The chain couples TRBV29-1 to TRBJ2-1, with 12 positions matching TRBD2. Germline V gene lookup returns CDR1 SQVTM and CDR2 ANQGSEA. The CDR3 loop spans 14 amino acids. With V trimmed by 6 bases and J by 7 bases, 7 bases remained unmatched. The CDR3 loop reads CSVLTSGRRNEQFF. Here the CDR3 DNA reads TGCAGCGTCCTCACTAGCGGGAGGAGGAATGAGCAGTTCTTC.

This chain joins TRBV4-2 and TRBJ2-1, with a possible D match to TRBD1 (6 bases). From germline, CDR1 is LGHNA and CDR2 YNFKEQ. The CDR3 is made up of 17 amino acids. V dropped 3 bases and J dropped 0 bases, with 15 bases sitting between them. CDR3 amino acids: CASSQGVGAYSYNEQFF. The CDR3 region has the DNA TGTGCCAGCAGCCAGGGGGTGGGGGCTTACTCCTACAATGAGCAGTTCTTC.

The chain is built from TRBV19 and TRBJ2-5; D uncertain. The CDR3 runs to 15 residues. Germline V gene sequence: CDR1 LNHDA, CDR2 SQIVND (reference sequence). V shed 6 bases and J shed 5 bases, with 19 bases lying between them. DNA for the CDR3: TGTGCCAGTAGCCATTTCTTGGGTATTCGGGAGACCCAGTACTTC. Protein sequence: CASSHFLGIRETQYF.

This clone showed up just a few times. The chain combines TRBV7-2 with TRBJ2-2; 8 bases fit TRBD1. From germline, CDR1 is SGHTA and CDR2 FQGNSA. The CDR3 contains 15 residues. The V and J ends lost 5 bases and 4 bases, in that order; junction bases with no gene match: 6. The CDR3 sequence: CASSLRQGSTGELFF. The CDR3 DNA is TGTGCCAGCAGCCTAAGACAGGGGTCCACCGGGGAGCTGTTTTTT.

This sequence joins TRBV6-1 and TRBJ2-7; D not resolved. The CDR3 is 12 amino acids. CDR1 MNHNS and CDR2 SASEGT come from the germline V gene. V shed 6 bases and J shed 1 base, with 7 bases lying between them. Here the CDR3 DNA reads TGTGCCAGCAGGGCCAGATCCTACGAGCAGTACTTC. Its translation: CASRARSYEQYF.

The chain uses TRBV6-6 and TRBJ1-2; 8 positions match TRBD1. With 4 bases clipped from V and 6 bases from J, the junction kept 7 bases outside the gene matches. Germline CDR1 is MNHNY and CDR2 is SVGAGI (reference sequence). The CDR3 loop spans 14 amino acids. The CDR3 nucleotides read TGTGCCAGCAGTTCACCGACAGGGGATGATGGCTACACCTTC. Amino acids: CASSSPTGDDGYTF.

The V and J genes are TRBV11-2 and TRBJ1-2; D is uncertain. V was cut by 0 bases and J by 7 bases, with 12 bases left in between. The CDR3 is made up of 14 amino acids. CDR1 and CDR2 from the germline V gene are SGHAT and FQNNGV. CDR3 in amino acids: CASSLEPFLGGYTF. The CDR3 DNA sequence: TGTGCCAGCAGCTTAGAGCCTTTCTTGGGTGGCTACACCTTC.

The chain links TRBV4-2 to TRBJ1-2; D is uncertain. The CDR3 extends over 14 amino acids. Trimming cost V 2 bases and J 7 bases, with 14 bases left between them. Germline CDR1 and CDR2: LGHNA and YNFKEQ. CDR3 region: CASSQLLQTGGYTF. The CDR3 nucleotides are TGTGCCAGCAGCCAACTCCTACAAACCGGTGGCTACACCTTC.

This clone showed up just a few times. CDR3 DNA sequence: TGTGCCAGCAGCCCGTTCCAAGAGACCCAGTACTTC. Translating gives CASSPFQETQYF. The chain couples TRBV7-2 to TRBJ2-5; no firm D call. The CDR3 consists of 12 residues. The germline CDR1 and CDR2 sequences are SGHTA and FQGNSA. V was cut by 5 bases and J by 1 base, with 5 bases left in between.

V is TRBV5-1 and J is TRBJ1-6, with TRBD1 identical over 7 bases. The CDR3 is made up of 14 amino acids. J was trimmed by 10 bases and V by 1 base; bases with no gene match: 5. Germline V gene data show CDR1 as SGHRS and CDR2 as YFSETQ. The CDR3 is CASSLTQGGSPLHF. The CDR3 DNA is TGCGCCAGCAGCTTGACCCAGGGGGGATCACCCCTCCACTTT. The full variable domain, in which reference TRBV5-1 and TRBJ1-6 provide the parts outside the CDR3, is KAGVTQTPRYLIKTRGQQVTLSCSPISGHRSVSWYQQTPGQGLQFLFEYFSETQRNKGNFPGRFSGRQFSNSRSEMNVSTLELGDSALYLCASSLTQGGSPLHFGNGTRLTVT.

This sequence joins TRBV4-2 and TRBJ2-5; 9 nucleotides agree with TRBD2. Trimming took 6 bases from V and 3 from J; bases not matched to a gene: 2. Looked up from germline, CDR1 is LGHNA and CDR2 is YNFKEQ. The CDR3 is 13 amino acids. The CDR3 protein is CASRASGEETQYF. Written as DNA, the CDR3 is TGTGCCAGCAGGGCTAGCGGGGAAGAGACCCAGTACTTC.

This sequence joins TRBV7-2 and TRBJ2-1; D tentatively reads TRBD1 or TRBD2 (5 bases each). Germline CDR1 is SGHTA and CDR2 is FQGNSA. V lost 1 base to trimming and J lost 9 bases, with 10 bases between them. The CDR3 consists of 13 residues. Here the CDR3 reads CASSLVRGPEQFF. The CDR3 bases are TGTGCCAGCAGCTTAGTACGGGGACCTGAGCAGTTCTTC.

This clone was seen a few times. This sequence joins TRBV15 and TRBJ2-7; D may correspond to TRBD1 or TRBD2 (6 bases each). The CDR3 consists of 12 residues. Germline V gene data show CDR1 as LNHNV and CDR2 as YYDKDF (reference sequence). Deletions cut 4 bases from V and 5 bases from J, with 9 bases between. CDR3 sequence reads: CATSNRGHEQYF. The CDR3 region has the DNA TGTGCCACCAGCAATCGGGGGCACGAGCAGTACTTC.

This clone was counted a few times. The chain carries TRBV2 and TRBJ2-4; 7 bases are a match to TRBD1. This CDR3 region has 15 residues. V lost 6 bases to trimming and J lost 4 bases; unmatched junction nucleotides: 9. Germline V CDR1 and CDR2: SNHLY, FYNNEI. CDR3 sequence (DNA): TGTGCCAGCAGCGTAGACAGGGTAGGGAAAAACATTCAGTACTTC. Protein: CASSVDRVGKNIQYF.

There are a few counts of this clone. The chain links TRBV28 to TRBJ2-2; 8 bases map to TRBD1. The CDR3 is made up of 15 amino acids. The ends lost 4 bases at V and 5 bases at J; junction bases unmatched: 6. Germline V CDR1 and CDR2: MDHEN, SYDVKM. The DNA for the CDR3 is TGTGCCAGCAGTTCCAGGGGGCGCGGGACCGGGGAGCTGTTTTTT. Amino acids: CASSSRGRGTGELFF.

This clone came up a few times. V gene TRBV2 combines with J gene TRBJ2-1; D is ambiguous. The CDR3 extends over 11 amino acids. Trimming took off 11 bases at V and 3 bases at J, with 8 bases between the two ends. CDR1 is SNHLY, CDR2 FYNNEI, per germline. The CDR3 DNA reads as TGTGCCTGCCCGCTCTACAATGAGCAGTTCTTC. Translated: CACPLYNEQFF.